This TCR beta chain was observed in a study of blood T cell repertoires in COVID-19. Study overall: From T cells, B-cell-depleted T cells, or PBMCs came the material, which was cDNA or gDNA.

The V and J ends lost 1 base and 2 bases respectively, with 13 bases between them. Germline CDR1 SGHRS, CDR2 YFSETQ. The CDR3 spans 16 residues. Sequencing used immunoSEQ multiplex PCR; TCRdb keeps in-frame clones, though not all of them. Here the sample spans some 140,000 clones, around three quarters being singletons. This chain uses TRBV5-1 with TRBJ2-1, with no clear D. This clonotype was sampled from a man older than 75 with acute or convalescent COVID-19. The sample was peripheral blood. CDR3 in DNA: TGCGCCAGCAGCTTGATCGCAGGAAATACCTACAATGAGCAGTTCTTC. Its protein is CASSLIAGNTYNEQFF. The full variable domain, in which reference TRBV5-1 and TRBJ2-1 provide the parts outside the CDR3, is KAGVTQTPRYLIKTRGQQVTLSCSPISGHRSVSWYQQTPGQGLQFLFEYFSETQRNKGNFPGRFSGRQFSNSRSEMNVSTLELGDSALYLCASSLIAGNTYNEQFFGPGTRLTVL.